This TCR beta chain comes out of a study of cytomegalovirus exposure and HLA in healthy donors listed by TCRdb under 2017. Describing the broader study: An earlier analysis of some 550 of the donors reported more than 250 Gb of sequence data and around 120 million unique TCR beta sequences from some 180 million T cells. Roughly 300 gigabases of sequencing data and approximately 85 million unique TCR sequences were included in an early release covering 550 to 650 HLA-typed donors. Of the roughly 400 genotyped donors, 65% to 90% were placed in the genetic ancestry cluster associated with self-reported Caucasian donors. The study was designed to test whether signatures of past pathogen exposure could be identified by cataloging public T cell receptors. The study profiled the T cell repertoires of hundreds of subjects by immunosequencing and related them to cytomegalovirus serostatus. Along with the roughly 700-subject first cohort, a separate validation cohort of around 120 different subjects was used. High-throughput TCR immunosequencing, statistical association of individual TCRs with disease status, and machine learning were combined to predict cytomegalovirus infection status. In a later analysis, previously published TCR beta repertoires from fewer than 750 donors were re-analyzed and high-resolution HLA genotyping was added so that TCR occurrence patterns could be studied. In the later analysis, no new phenotypic data were used to find candidate immune exposures; instead, reliance was placed on TCR beta sequences and their occurrence across donors. An earlier analysis of several hundred of the donors applied high-throughput TCR beta sequencing to assess whether each TCR beta V gene segment acted as functional or pseudogenic. Alongside the repertoire data, information on donor age, sex, ethnicity and CMV serostatus was compiled. Genome-wide SNP genotypes for about 65% of the 666 donors were used in a later genetic analysis, which treated that subset as a discovery cohort. Every discovery cohort repertoire had been produced on one sequencing platform. Both class I and class II loci were covered by HLA typing, at four-digit resolution. Typing coverage differed by locus: A, B, C, DRB1 and DQB1 were typed in about 629-640 donors, DQA1 in 522, DPA1 in some 600, and DPB1 in 472. Because of strong linkage in the cohort, roughly five DR-DQ haplotypes were treated as single units for association and clustering. Among 398 genotyped donors of the cohort, an average of roughly 240,000 unique TCR beta nucleotide sequences were sequenced per donor, roughly 18% of them non-productive. Study-wide conclusions, independent of this receptor: Specific HLA alleles were associated with over 15,000 TCR beta sequences at a false discovery rate of 0.05 in a later analysis. A further reported finding was that TCR beta sequences accurately predicted the HLA-A and HLA-B alleles for most subjects in the first cohort. The study listed 150 to 200 TCR beta chains as associated with cytomegalovirus. CMV serostatus was the only immune exposure information available for the cohort. In a later analysis, the rate of TCR association differed among HLA loci, with DRB1 alleles having the most associated TCRs and HLA-C alleles having the fewest. In a later analysis, HLA-associated TCR beta chains showed more clonal expansion and lower generation probabilities than non-associated chains that were equally common. According to a later genetic analysis, donors in an Asian-associated ancestry cluster had fewer N-insertions in productive TCRs than the approximately 710-donor mean. Because the 87-base-pair reads could not distinguish some IMGT-functional V segments, including TRBV6-2 and TRBV6-3, those segments were excluded. Broadly in line with IMGT annotations, most TCR beta V segments showed up in productive rearrangements about 87% or about 30% of the time in an earlier analysis of 587 of the donors. A few of the identified cytomegalovirus-associated TCR beta chains were confirmed in vitro to be specific for cytomegalovirus antigens. Most TCR sequences were observed very rarely across donors, whereas some public TCRs were present in many individuals. Assigning TCR associations to individual alleles was difficult when HLA alleles, especially DR and DQ, strongly co-occurred. The authors suggested that the approach could potentially be extended to other disease states and immunological phenotypes. The cohort was sequenced for TCR beta chains only, and without alpha or paired-chain data the features that could be detected were limited. Most CMV-associated TCR beta chains appeared to be HLA-restricted in a later analysis, and the HLA associations seemed to be driven largely by CMV exposure. In both the original and validation cohorts, the classifier was reported to diagnose cytomegalovirus status with high specificity and sensitivity. Linkage disequilibrium might explain the correlated functional status among segregating V segments, but an unknown experimental factor could not be ruled out. Because some donors lacked HLA typing at each locus, the association tests relied only on the typed subset. V-gene and J-gene trimming of TCR beta chains was associated with a missense DCLRE1C variant in a later genetic analysis, and the association was replicated in an independent cohort. The earlier analysis of about 600 of the donors excluded some 15 rarely observed V segments, including chromosome 9 orphons, because counts were too low. A cluster of highly shared sequence variants was judged likely to be a technical artifact of the sequencing pipeline. Several of the top co-occurrence clusters appeared to be linked to parvovirus B19, influenza, CMV and Epstein-Barr virus, according to a later analysis. The presence/absence analyses assumed that sequencing depth was roughly uniform across donors, and that assumption may not be true.

Preparation of the library involved the immunoSEQ multiplex PCR assay. For the multiplex PCR, a mixture combining 60 forward primers for TCR Vbeta segments and 13 reverse primers for TCR Jbeta segments was used. Amplification of the CDR3 region of rearranged TCR beta genes was performed with a multiplex PCR assay on genomic DNA. The Illumina HiSeq System was used to sequence the amplified TCR beta libraries as 87-base-pair reads. In the original analysis: Across the 500 to 750 repertoires, a later analysis counted 80 million or so unique TCR beta chains, about 10 million of which were shared by at least two donors. Raw reads were error-corrected and collapsed into unique sequences by a nearest-neighbor algorithm in which closely related sequences were merged to remove PCR and sequencing errors. Alignment of CDR3 sequences to IMGT reference sequences was used to assign V, D and J gene segments. Each retained sequence needed at least a six-nucleotide match to both a V gene segment and a J gene segment. Rearrangements were classified as productive when the CDR3 lacked stop codons and remained in frame with V and J, and all other rearrangements were classified as non-productive. Following IMGT convention, CDR3 was defined as the stretch from the second conserved V-encoded cysteine to the conserved J-encoded phenylalanine. In an earlier analysis of 500 to 650 of the donors, sequences lacking an unambiguous match to a single V gene segment were excluded. In an earlier analysis of more than 500 of the donors, a V segment was called functional when productive rearrangements were above 56.7%, and segregating when the standard deviation between donors exceeded 5%. To diagnose cytomegalovirus status from the catalog of TCR beta chain sequences, a statistical classification framework was built. In a later analysis, TCR nucleotide sequences were compared against IMGT/GENE-DB human TR gene sequences so that V and J genes could be assigned. The TCRdist pipeline was used in a later analysis to assign CDR3 sequences and most-parsimonious VDJ recombination scenarios. In a later analysis, every TCR beta chain was defined by the combination of its CDR3 amino acid sequence and its V-gene family, and reads without a unique V-gene family were dropped. A later analysis removed several hundred highly shared, low-generation-probability nucleotide sequences to deal with suspected cross-contamination and a sequencing artifact. In a later analysis, a clonal expansion index was calculated for each public chain from normalized within-repertoire ranks of inferred template counts. In a later analysis, generation probabilities were computed using a VDJ recombination model fitted to out-of-frame rearrangements, and the results were checked against IGoR. In a later analysis, hypergeometric tests were used to score TCR-TCR, TCR-HLA and TCR-CMV co-occurrence, with a repertoire-size bias correction applied to TCR pairs. To estimate false discovery rates, a later analysis permuted the HLA or CMV assignments 20 times. A later analysis grouped co-occurring TCRs with DBSCAN, adding TCRdist sequence similarity when clustering within HLA-allele-positive subsets. For co-occurrence clustering, repertoires with fewer than 30,000 or more than 120,000 public chains were excluded, along with five repertoires with anomalous nucleotide sharing. TCRdb took over this immuneACCESS table, retaining in-frame rearrangements with V and J assigned. Such tables are incomplete; in checked studies, under half of the missing clones stem from an unresolved V gene, and the remainder is unexplained. The V and J calls and clone size come from that table; D and trimming were worked out from the DNA. Within this sample are about 200,000 clones, with 75% to 85% of them counted one time only. The top ten constitute around 6.3% of the sample.

In regard to this clone: Its antigen is currently not known. No much larger clone is present one base from it, and per-base qualities are unavailable.

V loses 2 bases of germline sequence and J loses 4 bases, and the interval between the two ends is 11 bases. Inclusive of the bounding cysteine and phenylalanine, the CDR3 is 14 residues long. CDR3 DNA only is kept here, 42 bases in frame from base 1. The germline V gene gives CDR1 as SGHTA and CDR2 as FQGNSA. In total, 500 to 700 healthy bone marrow donors made up the cohort. At the time of sampling, all cohort members were nominally healthy, though unrecorded immune exposures were likely present. The donor was CMV seropositive and was included in the group of 250 to 350 seropositive cohort members. Every donor gave a peripheral blood sample, and the peripheral blood mononuclear cells from that sample were used for TCR beta sequencing. The Qiagen DNeasy Blood Extraction Kit was used to extract genomic DNA from the blood cell samples.

The source is a woman aged 45-65 years in good health and CMV-seropositive. This receptor chain uses TRBV7-2 and TRBJ1-2, with the D segment identity uncertain. Sequenced input: PBMCs. CDR3 region: CASSLSTAAYGYTF. The DNA is TGTGCCAGCAGCTTAAGTACAGCTGCCTATGGCTACACCTTC.